Listed below are T cell receptor beta chains from one sample, sequenced in a study of neurological immune-mediated disorders. TCRdb passed the 5' RACE reads through MiXCR, listing each CDR3 protein once. The data hold roughly 15,000 distinct CDR3 sequences, with 3.5% observed a single time. What was sequenced was CD8+ T cells from blood. The source of these receptors is a middle-aged woman in good health. CDR3s include the opening cysteine and the closing phenylalanine or tryptophan. The D gene is left open where the match is weak. Clone sizes are given selectively: once, few, many, or a class where the clone is expanded.

>TRBV3-1|15|many|TRBD2|TRBJ2-7
CASTAGRTSAYEQYF
TGTGCCAGCACCGCAGGACGGACTAGCGCTTACGAGCAGTACTTC
>TRBV11-2|14|few|TRBD1|TRBJ2-7
CASERTGSLGEQYF
TGTGCCAGCGAGAGGACAGGGTCCTTGGGAGAGCAGTACTTC
>TRBV9|15|many|NA|TRBJ2-1
CASSVERGRDNEQFF
TGTGCCAGCAGCGTAGAGAGGGGGCGGGATAATGAGCAGTTCTTC
>TRBV28|15|many|NA|TRBJ1-2
CASSQIPDRYYGYTF
TGTGCCAGCAGTCAGATCCCTGACAGATACTATGGCTACACCTTC
>TRBV5-1|14|many|NA|TRBJ2-7
CASRSPEGTYEQYF
TGCGCCAGCAGATCTCCCGAAGGGACCTACGAGCAGTACTTC
>TRBV5-1|14|medium-sized|NA|TRBJ1-1
CASSLNDRNTEAFF
TGCGCCAGCAGCTTGAATGACAGGAACACTGAAGCTTTCTTT
>TRBV6-1|15|many|NA|TRBJ1-2
CASSEGDTGSRGYTF
TGTGCCAGCAGTGAAGGGGATACCGGCTCAAGAGGCTACACCTTC
>TRBV12-3/TRBV12-4|11|many|TRBD1|TRBJ1-1
CASKTGTDAFF
TGTGCCAGCAAAACCGGGACAGATGCTTTCTTT
>TRBV5-1|17|many|NA|TRBJ2-4
CASSHYPTSEAKNIQYF
TGCGCCAGCAGCCACTACCCGACTAGTGAAGCCAAAAACATTCAGTACTTC
>TRBV27|14|many|NA|TRBJ2-3
CASSREYESDTQYF
TGTGCCAGCAGCCGGGAGTATGAATCAGATACGCAGTATTTT
>TRBV28|14|few|TRBD2|TRBJ2-5
CASSVLAAQETQYF
TGTGCCAGCAGTGTCCTAGCGGCCCAAGAGACCCAGTACTTC
>TRBV7-6|14|many|TRBD1|TRBJ1-6
CASSYRTGNSPLHF
TGTGCCAGCAGTTACAGGACAGGAAATTCACCCCTCCACTTT
>TRBV13|16|many|TRBD2|TRBJ2-7
CASSLGLAGGSYEQYF
TGTGCCAGCAGCTTAGGCCTAGCGGGAGGTTCCTACGAGCAGTACTTC
>TRBV27|14|many|TRBD1|TRBJ2-1
CASSFKGQGNEQFF
TGTGCCAGCAGTTTTAAGGGACAGGGGAATGAGCAGTTCTTC
>TRBV28|15|many|TRBD2|TRBJ2-7
CASVLWTSGSYEQYF
TGTGCCAGCGTCTTGTGGACTAGCGGGAGCTACGAGCAGTACTTC
>TRBV15|15|many|TRBD2|TRBJ2-7
CATSPRTSGRYEQYF
TGTGCCACCAGCCCCCGGACTAGCGGGAGGTACGAGCAGTACTTC
>TRBV6-6|11|many|NA|TRBJ1-6
CASSPAGPLHF
TGTGCCAGCAGTCCCGCGGGTCCCCTCCACTTT
>TRBV5-6|16|NA|NA|TRBJ2-3
CASSFSRSSSTDTQYF
TGTGCCAGCAGCTTCTCACGGAGCTCTAGCACAGATACGCAGTATTTT
>TRBV20-1|14|many|TRBD2|TRBJ2-7
CSARELAGHVEQYF
TGCAGTGCTAGAGAATTAGCGGGCCACGTCGAGCAGTACTTC
>TRBV12-3/TRBV12-4|14|many|TRBD2|TRBJ2-7
CASSKTAGAQEQYF
TGTGCCAGCAGTAAAACAGCGGGAGCTCAAGAGCAGTACTTC
>TRBV18|15|many|NA|TRBJ2-4
CASSPPQGSKNIQYF
TGTGCCAGCTCACCACCACAGGGCAGTAAAAACATTCAGTACTTC
>TRBV5-1|15|many|TRBD1|TRBJ2-7
CASSTGQGGPYEQYF
TGCGCCAGCTCAACGGGACAGGGGGGTCCTTACGAGCAGTACTTC
>TRBV28|13|many|NA|TRBJ1-2
CASSFLKGAGYTF
TGTGCCAGCAGTTTTTTAAAAGGGGCTGGCTACACCTTC
>TRBV13|13|many|NA|TRBJ2-5
CASSSYLFETQYF
TGTGCCAGCAGCTCTTACCTTTTCGAGACCCAGTACTTC
>TRBV27|13|many|NA|TRBJ1-5
CASSFGGPQPQHF
TGTGCCAGCAGTTTTGGTGGTCCTCAGCCCCAGCATTTT
>TRBV6-6|13|few|NA|TRBJ1-2
CASSPREGYGYTF
TGTGCCAGCAGTCCCCGGGAAGGGTATGGCTACACCTTC
>TRBV15|16|many|NA|TRBJ1-4
CATSGGSRAFNEKLFF
TGTGCCACCAGCGGAGGGTCGAGGGCCTTTAATGAAAAACTGTTTTTT
>TRBV24-1|21|many|NA|TRBJ2-1
CATSDFSGSRGIVAVPDEQFF
TGTGCCACCAGTGATTTCTCAGGCTCTAGGGGTATTGTAGCGGTCCCCGATGAGCAGTTCTTC
>TRBV15|14|many|NA|TRBJ2-1
CATSRLANYNEQFF
TGTGCCACCAGCCGCCTAGCCAATTACAATGAGCAGTTCTTC
>TRBV6-2/TRBV6-3|11|many|NA|TRBJ1-1
CASTREREAFF
TGTGCCAGCACTCGAGAGAGGGAAGCTTTCTTT
>TRBV7-9|14|many|NA|TRBJ2-1
CASSLVTGGNEQFF
TGTGCCAGCAGCTTAGTAACAGGTGGCAATGAGCAGTTCTTC
>TRBV20-1|15|many|NA|TRBJ1-5
CSALPQGNGNQPQHF
TGCAGTGCTCTCCCACAGGGTAACGGGAATCAGCCCCAGCATTTT
>TRBV28|17|once|TRBD2|TRBJ2-1
CASSSRRPTSGSDEQFF
TGTGCCAGCAGTTCCCGTCGCCCGACTAGCGGATCCGATGAACAGTTCTTC
>TRBV5-1|15|many|TRBD2|TRBJ2-1
CASSLGLAGVNEQFF
TGCGCCAGCAGCTTGGGACTAGCGGGAGTCAATGAGCAGTTCTTC
>TRBV5-1|12|many|NA|TRBJ1-1
CASSLNGGEAFF
TGCGCCAGCAGCTTGAATGGGGGTGAAGCTTTCTTT
>TRBV7-8|16|many|NA|TRBJ2-7
CASSLASVKTSYEQYF
TGTGCCAGCAGCTTAGCGTCGGTGAAAACCTCCTACGAGCAGTACTTC
>TRBV4-2|19|many|TRBD2|TRBJ2-1
CASSQRVSGLAGGPNEQFF
TGTGCCAGCAGCCAGCGGGTCTCGGGACTAGCGGGAGGGCCGAATGAGCAGTTCTTC
>TRBV29-1|12|many|TRBD1|TRBJ1-1
CSVGAGGTEAFF
TGCAGCGTTGGGGCAGGGGGTACTGAAGCTTTCTTT
>TRBV28|14|medium-sized|NA|TRBJ2-1
CASSLGPTYNEQFF
TGTGCCAGCAGTTTGGGGCCTACCTACAATGAGCAGTTCTTC
>TRBV7-8|19|many|TRBD1|TRBJ2-1
CASSLGVADPTGSYNEQFF
TGTGCCAGCAGCTTAGGTGTGGCCGACCCGACAGGGAGCTACAATGAGCAGTTCTTC
>TRBV10-3|15|many|TRBD1|TRBJ2-7
CAIAGTGATPVEQYF
TGTGCCATCGCCGGGACAGGGGCCACTCCAGTCGAGCAGTACTTC
>TRBV29-1|16|many|TRBD2|TRBJ2-3
CIAGLAGGPRTDTQYF
TGCATCGCCGGACTAGCGGGAGGGCCTCGCACAGATACGCAGTATTTT
>TRBV7-9|15|many|TRBD1|TRBJ2-2
CASSFWTGATGELFF
TGTGCCAGCAGCTTCTGGACAGGGGCTACCGGGGAGCTGTTTTTT
>TRBV7-2|18|many|TRBD2|TRBJ2-2
CASSLSPGLAGIAGELFF
TGTGCCAGCAGCTTGAGTCCGGGACTAGCGGGAATTGCCGGGGAGCTGTTTTTT
>TRBV5-1|13|many|NA|TRBJ2-1
CASTRGPEEEQFF
TGCGCCAGCACCCGGGGGCCGGAGGAAGAGCAGTTCTTC